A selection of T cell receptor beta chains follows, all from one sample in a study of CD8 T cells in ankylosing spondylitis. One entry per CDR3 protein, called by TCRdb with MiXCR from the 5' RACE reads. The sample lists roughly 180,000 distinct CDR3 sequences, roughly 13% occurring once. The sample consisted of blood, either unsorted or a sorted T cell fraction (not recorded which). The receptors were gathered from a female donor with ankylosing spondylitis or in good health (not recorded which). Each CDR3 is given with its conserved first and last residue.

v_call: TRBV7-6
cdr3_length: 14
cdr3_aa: CASSLSGSLNEQFF

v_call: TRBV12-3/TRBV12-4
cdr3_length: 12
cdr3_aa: CASSPGTTEAFF

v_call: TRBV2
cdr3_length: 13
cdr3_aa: CATGRAGVYEQYF

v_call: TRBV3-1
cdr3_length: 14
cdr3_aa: CASSQADEAYEQYF

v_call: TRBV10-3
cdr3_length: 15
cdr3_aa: CAISATVSSYNEQFF

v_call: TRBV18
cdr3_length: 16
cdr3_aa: CASSPLGTGSNTEAFF

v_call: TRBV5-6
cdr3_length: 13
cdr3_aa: CASNSLIHETQYF

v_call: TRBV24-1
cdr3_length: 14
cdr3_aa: CATSDAAANEKLFF

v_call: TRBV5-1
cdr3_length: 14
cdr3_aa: CASSLGDGSYEQYF

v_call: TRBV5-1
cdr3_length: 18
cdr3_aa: CASSLPRDAPGLGHEQYF

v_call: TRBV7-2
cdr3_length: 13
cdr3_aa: CASSQLQETEQYF

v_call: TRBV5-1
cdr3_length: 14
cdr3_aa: CASSFREGLYEQYF

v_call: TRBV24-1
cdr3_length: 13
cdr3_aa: CATQGDRAYEQYF

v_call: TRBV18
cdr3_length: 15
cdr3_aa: CASSLRQGASGEQYF

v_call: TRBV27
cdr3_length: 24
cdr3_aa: CASSLPPGQGGLAGPLDLYNEQFF

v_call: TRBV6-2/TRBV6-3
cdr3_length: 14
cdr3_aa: CASSDLEEFYEQYF

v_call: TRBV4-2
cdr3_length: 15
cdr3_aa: CASSQDVGTEYGYTF

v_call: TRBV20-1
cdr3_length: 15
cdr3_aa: CSASQSDRYNSPLHF